Shown below are 10 T cell receptor beta chains from a single sample sequenced in a study of blood T cell repertoires in COVID-19. Some clones are missing from TCRdb's copy, which holds only in-frame ones; the method was immunoSEQ multiplex PCR. This table holds 250,000 to 400,000 clones, around 89% found once. Specimen: peripheral blood. The source is a woman aged 25-40 years with COVID-19, enrolled during active disease.

This rearrangement joins TRBV29-1 to TRBJ2-1, with D perhaps TRBD1 (5 bases). The CDR3 has 12 residues. The germline CDR1 and CDR2 sequences are SQVTM and ANQGSEA. V lost 7 bases, J lost 3 bases, and 10 bases lay in between. The CDR3 region is CSATTDYNEQFF. In DNA form, the CDR3 reads TGCAGCGCTACGACAGACTACAATGAGCAGTTCTTC.

V usage is TRBV4-1 and J usage is TRBJ2-1, with no clear D. The CDR3 covers 12 residues. From germline, CDR1 is MGHRA and CDR2 YSYEKL. V shed 3 bases and J shed 8 bases, with 8 bases lying between them. CDR3 amino acids: CASSHGGYEQFF. Here the CDR3 DNA reads TGCGCCAGCAGCCATGGCGGTTATGAGCAGTTCTTC.

DNA for the CDR3: TGTGCCAGCAGACCTTACCCCAGCTCCTATAATTCACCCCTCCACTTT. Its protein is CASRPYPSSYNSPLHF. V usage is TRBV2 and J usage is TRBJ1-6; D is uncertain. V was trimmed by 6 bases and J by 0 bases, leaving 12 bases between them. This CDR3 is 16 amino acids long. CDR1 is SNHLY, CDR2 FYNNEI, per germline.

The genes are TRBV29-1 and TRBJ2-5; 11 bases line up with TRBD2. V was clipped by 2 bases and J by 4 bases; unmatched bases: 3. Germline loops: CDR1 SQVTM, CDR2 ANQGSEA. This CDR3 has 14 residues. In DNA form, the CDR3 reads TGCAGCGTTGAATTAGCGGGGGGGCGAGAGACCCAGTACTTC. Translating gives CSVELAGGRETQYF.

The J gene is TRBJ1-1, the V gene TRBV29-1; TRBD1 is a possible D gene (5 bases). Germline lookup yields CDR1 SQVTM and CDR2 ANQGSEA. The V gene lost 2 bases and the J gene lost 1 base, with 11 bases spanning the gap. This CDR3 is 14 amino acids long. The CDR3 nucleotides are TGCAGCGTTGAACTGACAGCCCGGAACACTGAAGCTTTCTTT. Translating it yields CSVELTARNTEAFF.

V is TRBV5-4 and J is TRBJ1-2; 9 nucleotides align to TRBD1. Per the germline V gene, CDR1 is SGHNT and CDR2 is YYREEE (reference sequence). This CDR3 spans 16 amino acids. Trimming cost V 4 bases and J 4 bases; bases outside gene matches: 11. This CDR3 reads CASSGPRQDRGYGYTF. In DNA, the CDR3 is TGTGCCAGCAGCGGTCCGAGACAGGACAGGGGCTATGGCTACACCTTC.

The chain recombines TRBV6-5 with TRBJ2-5; D is possibly TRBD1 (5 bases). CDR1 and CDR2 (germline): MNHEY, SVGAGI. The CDR3 consists of 11 residues. Trimming left V 8 bases short and J 5 bases short, with 9 bases between. The CDR3 spells CASQGLETQYF. As DNA, the CDR3 is TGTGCCAGCCAGGGTTTGGAGACCCAGTACTTC.

The chain uses TRBV11-3 and TRBJ1-1; 8 nucleotides align to TRBD1. This CDR3 is 15 amino acids long. Germline loops: CDR1 SGHNT, CDR2 YENEEA. J was trimmed by 1 base and V by 1 base; bases with no gene match: 2. CDR3 protein: CASSLVDRGNTEAFF. CDR3 nucleotide sequence: TGTGCCAGCAGCTTAGTTGACAGGGGGAACACTGAAGCTTTCTTT.

This sequence joins TRBV19 and TRBJ1-2, with TRBD1 matching over 10 bases. Germline CDR1 and CDR2: LNHDA and SQIVND (reference sequence). The trim removed 0 bases at V and 6 bases at J, leaving 7 bases unmatched. The CDR3 runs to 16 residues. The CDR3, as DNA: TGTGCCAGTAGTATAGAAGCCGGGACAGGGGTTGATGGCTACACCTTC. It translates to CASSIEAGTGVDGYTF. Full variable domain (rest looked up from reference TRBV19 and TRBJ1-2): DGGITQSPKYLFRKEGQNVTLSCEQNLNHDAMYWYRQDPGQGLRLIYYSQIVNDFQKGDIAEGYSVSREKKESFPLTVTSAQKNPTAFYLCASSIEAGTGVDGYTFGSGTRLTVV.

The gene calls are TRBV30 and TRBJ1-4, with 8 bases aligning to TRBD1. The trim removed 2 bases at V and 3 bases at J, leaving 5 bases unmatched. CDR3 length: 15 amino acids. Germline V gene lookup returns CDR1 GTSNPN and CDR2 SVGIG (reference sequence). CDR3 protein: CAWSRTGGANEKLFF. CDR3 DNA: TGTGCCTGGAGTAGAACAGGGGGTGCTAATGAAAAACTGTTTTTT. The full variable domain, in which reference TRBV30 and TRBJ1-4 provide the parts outside the CDR3, is SQTIHQWPATLVQPVGSPLSLECTVEGTSNPNLYWYRQAAGRGLQLLFYSVGIGQISSEVPQNLSASRPQDRQFILSSKKLLLSDSGFYLCAWSRTGGANEKLFFGSGTQLSVL.